This T cell receptor (beta chain) was profiled in a study of CD8 T cells in Susac syndrome (dated by TCRdb to 2018 to 2020). Looking at the study overall: Whether CD8+ T cell activation and differentiation in Susac syndrome was antigen driven was tested using repertoire sequencing. Points the paper makes about the study in general: The number of individuals in the TCR sequencing and HLA analysis was acknowledged as relatively small.

RNA was extracted with the RNeasy kit and roughly 0.45 to 1 ug was reverse transcribed using random hexamers. TCR beta CDR3 regions were amplified with the immunoSEQ multiplex PCR assay covering 54 Vbeta and 13 Jbeta segments. PCR amplification bias was corrected using a synthetic template baseline for primer optimization and computational correction. The original methods were these. Only productive sequences were kept, with reads annotated to V, D and J genes according to IMGT and analyzed in immunoSEQ Analyzer. Clonality was calculated as one minus the Shannon entropy normalized by log2 of the number of productive unique sequences. For each patient and control, public and private clones were evaluated within the 100 most prevalent clones. Clones were defined as Susac-specific when absent from the healthy and MS cohorts, from fewer than 1,200 published viral clones and from other ImmuneACCESS disease sequences. TCRdb trimmed public reads at Q25 via fastp, called clones via MiXCR and kept in-frame beta chains. Merged by CDR3 protein, the rows form single entries marked with the most common genes and DNA. These V and J calls are TCRdb output, not the study's own analysis. Recorded for this sample are about 140,000 distinct CDR3 sequences; about 95% of them occurred a single time. 0.11% of the sample lies in the top ten.

Note on this clonotype: The specificity of this receptor is unknown. No qualities accompany the bases; no much larger clone lies one base away.

Peripheral blood CD8+ and CD4+ T cells from healthy donors, Susac syndrome patients and multiple sclerosis patients were profiled by high-throughput TCR beta sequencing. Treatment-naive patients with stable or active relapsing-remitting disease fulfilling revised McDonald criteria were used as multiple sclerosis controls. CD8+ TEMRA cells were enriched by FACS, while bulk CD8+ and CD4+ T cells were purified by magnetic negative isolation. Blood was collected in EDTA tubes and processed within 24 hours, with PBMCs isolated through density gradient centrifugation. PBMCs intended for TCR sequencing were frozen in liquid nitrogen and were later thawed in a 37 degrees C water bath. The sorted or isolated CD4+, CD8+ and CD8+ TEMRA cells reached a purity of at least 90%. In the germline V gene (reference sequence), CDR1 corresponds to SEHNR and CDR2 to FQNEAQ. The trim is 5 bases for V and 1 base for J, with a gap of 11 bases between the germline ends. There are 14 amino acids in the CDR3, from cysteine to phenylalanine inclusive. Kept here is only the CDR3 DNA, which spans 42 bases and is read in frame from base 1.

Sequencing used CD4+ T cells from PBMCs. This receptor was identified in a human donor with multiple sclerosis. The chain is made from TRBV7-9 and TRBJ1-1; no D gene call is confident. The sequenced DNA is TGTGCCAGCAGCCCGAGCAGCTGGAACACTGAAGCTTTCTTT. Its amino acids are CASSPSSWNTEAFF.